This is a list of T cell receptor beta chains from one sample in a study of OX40 agonist ivuxolimab in advanced cancers. Sequencing was performed with immunoSEQ multiplex PCR; in TCRdb, only in-frame clones are kept and a portion is missing. Here the sample spans over 95,000 clones, around 90% being singletons. The source was CD4+ or CD8+ T cells sorted from blood, collected in a trial of the OX40 agonist ivuxolimab. The receptors originated from an adult with an advanced solid tumor such as melanoma, head and neck, liver or kidney cancer. Each CDR3 is given with its conserved first and last residue. D genes are given only for firm matches. Clone size is stated in some rows and not others, as once, few, many or a class when expanded.

TRBV7-2	NA	NA	TRBJ2-3	CASSAFADTQYF	TGTGCCAGCAGCGCCTTTGCGGATACGCAGTATTTT
TRBV5-4	NA	NA	TRBJ1-3	CASSGPFRGGGGNTIYF	TGTGCCAGCAGCGGACCCTTCAGGGGAGGGGGTGGAAACACCATATATTTT
TRBV28	TRBD1	NA	TRBJ1-1	CASLSGQGNTEAFF	TGTGCCAGCCTCTCGGGACAGGGCAACACTGAAGCTTTCTTT
TRBV11-3	NA	NA	TRBJ2-2	CASSLDGGPGELFF	TGTGCCAGCAGCTTAGATGGGGGCCCCGGGGAGCTGTTTTTT
TRBV27	NA	NA	TRBJ1-4	CASMLQGGGEKLFF	TGTGCCAGCATGTTGCAGGGAGGAGGGGAAAAACTGTTTTTT
TRBV5-4	TRBD1	NA	TRBJ2-3	CASSLEDRDRFTDTQYF	TGTGCCAGCAGCTTGGAGGACAGGGATCGGTTCACAGATACGCAGTATTTT
TRBV5-1	NA	NA	TRBJ2-5	CASSSQVGVGETQYF	TGCGCCAGCAGCAGTCAGGTGGGGGTAGGAGAGACCCAGTACTTC
TRBV30	NA	NA	TRBJ2-3	CAWSLTSVTQYF	TGTGCCTGGAGTCTTACTAGTGTTACGCAGTATTTT
TRBV27	TRBD1	once	TRBJ2-1	CARGDRGNNEQFF	TGTGCCAGGGGAGACAGGGGCAACAATGAGCAGTTCTTC
TRBV28	TRBD2	NA	TRBJ2-6	CATHGRDGGLSGANVLTF	TGTGCCACCCACGGGAGGGACGGAGGATTATCTGGGGCCAACGTCCTGACTTTC
TRBV5-4	NA	NA	TRBJ1-1	CASSWDPLNTEAFF	TGTGCCAGCAGCTGGGACCCACTGAACACTGAAGCTTTCTTT
TRBV7-2	TRBD1	NA	TRBJ2-5	CASSPGTGGETQYF	TGTGCCAGCAGCCCCGGGACAGGGGGGGAGACCCAGTACTTC
TRBV6-1	NA	NA	TRBJ1-1	CASSEAGGLLNTEAFF	TGTGCCAGCAGTGAAGCCGGGGGGCTTTTGAACACTGAAGCTTTCTTT
TRBV6-1	NA	NA	TRBJ1-1	CASSEPGEYTEAFF	TGTGCCAGCAGTGAGCCAGGGGAGTACACTGAAGCTTTCTTT
TRBV4-1	NA	NA	TRBJ1-2	CASSQAYRDYGYTF	TGCGCCAGCAGCCAAGCCTACAGGGACTATGGCTACACCTTC
TRBV5-1	TRBD2	NA	TRBJ2-5	CASSPRGGPQETQYF	TGCGCCAGCAGCCCTCGGGGGGGGCCTCAAGAGACCCAGTACTTC
TRBV28	NA	NA	TRBJ2-7	CASSPADSTYEQYF	TGTGCCAGCAGCCCGGCGGACAGCACCTACGAGCAGTACTTC
TRBV5-1	NA	few	TRBJ1-1	CASSPELVNTEAFF	TGCGCCAGCAGCCCGGAATTAGTGAACACTGAAGCTTTCTTT
TRBV4-3	NA	NA	TRBJ2-1	CASSQGPGRNEQFF	TGCGCCAGCAGCCAAGGGCCCGGGAGAAATGAGCAGTTCTTC
TRBV28	NA	NA	TRBJ2-2	CASSLFSLNTGELFF	TGTGCCAGCAGTCTCTTTTCACTGAACACCGGGGAGCTGTTTTTT
TRBV19	NA	NA	TRBJ1-6	CASSRKWPEPLHF	TGTGCCAGTAGTCGAAAATGGCCGGAGCCCCTCCACTTT
TRBV7-3	TRBD2	NA	TRBJ2-2	CASSLSGYTGELFF	TGTGCCAGCAGTCTTAGCGGGTACACCGGGGAGCTGTTTTTT
TRBV4-3	TRBD1	NA	TRBJ2-7	CASSQPPGQGCF	TGCGCCAGCAGCCAACCTCCGGGACAGGGTTGTTTC
TRBV18	NA	NA	TRBJ2-3	CASSPRDTQYF	TGTGCCAGCTCACCAAGAGATACGCAGTATTTT
TRBV30	NA	NA	TRBJ2-1	CAWSPTSSVWFF	TGTGCCTGGAGTCCTACTAGCTCTGTCTGGTTCTTC
TRBV28	NA	few	TRBJ1-2	CASTTPDLANYGYTF	TGTGCCAGCACCACCCCCGACTTAGCTAACTATGGCTACACCTTC
TRBV5-1	TRBD2	NA	TRBJ2-3	CASTRGGQHTDTQYF	TGCGCCAGCACCCGGGGGGGACAACACACAGATACGCAGTATTTT
TRBV28	NA	NA	TRBJ1-5	CASSLSPSNQPQHF	TGTGCCAGCAGTTTATCCCCATCAAATCAGCCCCAGCATTTT
TRBV15	NA	NA	TRBJ2-1	CATSEDLFTGNEQFF	TGTGCCACCAGCGAAGACCTATTTACAGGGAATGAGCAGTTCTTC
TRBV10-1	NA	NA	TRBJ2-3	CASSEPGNPRDTQYF	TGCGCCAGCAGTGAGCCAGGGAACCCAAGGGATACGCAGTATTTT
TRBV5-1	NA	NA	TRBJ1-1	CASSPQGGNTEAFF	TGCGCCAGCAGCCCGCAGGGAGGCAACACTGAAGCTTTCTTT
TRBV2	NA	NA	TRBJ1-5	CASLLGEVGQPQHF	TGTGCCAGCCTGCTCGGGGAGGTGGGTCAGCCCCAGCATTTT